Below, one TCR beta chain is given with its context. Sequencing was performed with immunoSEQ multiplex PCR; in TCRdb, only in-frame clones are kept and a portion is missing. The table records over 200,000 clones, roughly 80% of them present only once. The source of the sample is a study of blood T cell repertoires in COVID-19. This CDR3 contains 15 residues. Germline trimming cut 2 bases from V and 7 bases from J; bases unmatched to any gene: 9. Germline CDR1 MNHEY, CDR2 SMNVEV (reference sequence). This TCR derives from a human donor in a cohort sampled during active COVID-19. The sequenced material came from peripheral blood. The J gene is TRBJ2-7, the V gene TRBV27, with TRBD2 matching 9 bases. CDR3 DNA: TGTGCCAGCAGTTTACTCGAAGCGGGGGGTCGAGAGCAGTACTTC. Protein product: CASSLLEAGGREQYF.